This TCR beta chain was identified during a study of metastatic and nonmetastatic thyroid tumors. About the study: Blood and tumor or nodule tissue repertoires from malignant and benign thyroid patients were compared. The study, taken as a whole, reports: In blood and tumor, TCR beta diversity was reportedly significantly higher in malignant thyroid tumors than in benign nodules.

In germline, CDR1 is MNHNS, CDR2 SASEGT. The V and J ends lost 5 bases and 3 bases respectively, with 17 bases between them. This CDR3 spans 15 amino acids. Turning to this clone: The antigen remains unidentified.

Authors' data handling: Using the CDR3 differences seen across clinicopathological groups, the authors built a distant-metastasis classifier for papillary thyroid cancer, which was meant to discriminate distant-metastatic patients. TCRdb re-called the PCR reads with MiXCR. The V and J calls here are based on TCRdb, not the publication. The sample lists more than 40,000 clones; roughly 15% were seen once. No patient received treatment before thyroid surgery. The V call is TRBV6-1, the J call TRBJ2-7; perhaps TRBD2 as D (5 bases). The clonotype originates from a female donor with papillary thyroid cancer or a benign thyroid nodule (not recorded which). Some clones in this sample may be carry-over from other donors' samples. Input material: blood. CDR3 in DNA: TGTGCCAGCAGTCAGGTGGGCACCCGGGGCTACGAGCAGTACTTC. Translating it yields CASSQVGTRGYEQYF.